The present TCR beta chain was sequenced within a study of T-cell reconstitution after alpha-beta-depleted transplantation in children. Unique molecular identifiers were built into the TCRbeta library. TCRdb analysed the PCR reads with MiXCR anew, one entry per CDR3 protein. The table lists approximately 420,000 distinct CDR3 sequences, about a tenth of them singletons. This clonotype originated in a human donor who donated a stem cell graft to a child with acute myeloid leukemia. The sample was PBMCs from the stem cell graft donor, taken from the stem cell graft.

The CDR3 sequence is CSASGVVAQSTDTQYF. CDR3 coding DNA: TGCAGTGCTAGTGGGGTAGTAGCCCAAAGCACAGATACGCAGTATTTT. The chain links TRBV20-1 to TRBJ2-3; D is ambiguous. This CDR3 region has 16 residues. V shed 3 bases and J shed 0 bases, with 16 bases lying between them. Germline loops: CDR1 DFQATT, CDR2 SNEGSKA (reference sequence).